Following are 6 T cell receptor beta chains from one sample sequenced in a study of identical twins. From the 5' RACE reads, TCRdb called clonotypes with MiXCR, one entry per CDR3 protein. The data contain about 890,000 distinct CDR3 sequences, 12% of them singletons. These data also featured in a second study, about yellow fever vaccine responses in identical twins.

Input material: PBMCs. The source is a woman younger than 30 in good health.

J is TRBJ2-6 and V is TRBV24-1; TRBD1 matches 7 bases. The CDR3 is 16 residues long. Germline lookup yields CDR1 KGHDR and CDR2 SFDVKD. J lost 0 bases, V lost 3 bases, and 1 base had no gene match. The chain's CDR3 is CATSDRQGSGANVLTF. The CDR3 nucleotides read TGTGCCACCAGTGATCGACAGGGCTCTGGGGCCAACGTCCTGACTTTC.

V is TRBV3-1 and J is TRBJ2-7; 14 bases agree with TRBD2. The CDR3 extends over 18 amino acids. CDR1 is LGHDT, CDR2 YNNKEL, per germline (reference sequence). With V trimmed by 5 bases and J by 2 bases, 11 bases remained unmatched. This CDR3 reads CASSFRLAGGPHPYEQYF. The CDR3 nucleotides read TGTGCCAGCAGCTTTCGACTAGCGGGAGGGCCCCACCCCTACGAGCAGTACTTC.

This clonotype turned up a few times. V usage is TRBV28 and J usage is TRBJ2-2, with 11 bases matching TRBD2. Trimming at V came to 2 bases and at J to 6 bases, leaving 5 bases not matched to a gene. CDR3 length: 16 amino acids. CDR1 is MDHEN, CDR2 SYDVKM, per germline. Here the CDR3 DNA reads TGTGCCAGCAGTTTAACACTAGCGGGAGTCTCCGGGGAGCTGTTTTTT. Protein sequence: CASSLTLAGVSGELFF.

This clonotype was seen only a few times. V gene TRBV19 combines with J gene TRBJ1-1, with D unclear. V shed 3 bases and J shed 1 base, with 9 bases lying between them. From germline, CDR1 is LNHDA and CDR2 SQIVND (reference sequence). The CDR3 spans 14 residues. CDR3 sequence reads: CASSMWASNTEAFF. CDR3 DNA sequence: TGTGCCAGTAGTATGTGGGCATCGAACACTGAAGCTTTCTTT. The entire variable domain, with the rest obtained from reference TRBV19 and TRBJ1-1, is as follows: DGGITQSPKYLFRKEGQNVTLSCEQNLNHDAMYWYRQDPGQGLRLIYYSQIVNDFQKGDIAEGYSVSREKKESFPLTVTSAQKNPTAFYLCASSMWASNTEAFFGQGTRLTVV.

This sequence joins TRBV12-5 and TRBJ2-1, with 11 bases aligning to TRBD2. CDR3 length: 16 residues. After removal of 6 bases from V and 6 bases from J, the junction contained 10 bases not matched to a gene. Germline V CDR1 and CDR2: LGHNT, FRNRAP. DNA for the CDR3: TGTGCTAGTGGCTCCCAGCTAGCGGGAGGTGGCAATGAGCAGTTCTTC. Residues: CASGSQLAGGGNEQFF.

V gene TRBV27 combines with J gene TRBJ1-2; D might be TRBD1 (5 bases). The germline V gene encodes CDR1 MNHEY and CDR2 SMNVEV (reference sequence). The CDR3 has 14 residues. V lost 5 bases and J lost 8, with 18 bases in between. The CDR3 loop is CASSPTGVARGYTF. In nucleotides, the CDR3 is TGTGCCAGCAGTCCAACGGGGGTCGCAAGAGGCTACACCTTC.